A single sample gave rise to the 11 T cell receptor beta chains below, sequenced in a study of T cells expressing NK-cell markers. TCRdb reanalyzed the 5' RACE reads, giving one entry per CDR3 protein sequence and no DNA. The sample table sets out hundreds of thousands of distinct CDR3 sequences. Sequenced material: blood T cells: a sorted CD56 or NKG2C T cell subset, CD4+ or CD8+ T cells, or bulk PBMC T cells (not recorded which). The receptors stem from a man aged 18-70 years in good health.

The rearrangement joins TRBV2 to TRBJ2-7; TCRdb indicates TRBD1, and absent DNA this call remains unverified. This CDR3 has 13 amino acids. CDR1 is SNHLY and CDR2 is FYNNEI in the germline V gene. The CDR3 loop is CASSGQGIGEQYF.

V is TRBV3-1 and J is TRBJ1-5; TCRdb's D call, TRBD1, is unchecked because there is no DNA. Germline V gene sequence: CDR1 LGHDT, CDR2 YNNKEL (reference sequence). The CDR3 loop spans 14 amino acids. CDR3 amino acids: CASSPETVTQPQHF.

CDR3 loop: CASSQVFTGELFF. V usage is TRBV18 and J usage is TRBJ2-2. The CDR3 contains 13 residues. Germline CDR1 is KGHSH and CDR2 is LQKENI.

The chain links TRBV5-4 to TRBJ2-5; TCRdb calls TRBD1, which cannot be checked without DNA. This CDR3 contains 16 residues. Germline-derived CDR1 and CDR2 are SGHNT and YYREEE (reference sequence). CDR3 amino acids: CASSTTGFGYQETQYF.

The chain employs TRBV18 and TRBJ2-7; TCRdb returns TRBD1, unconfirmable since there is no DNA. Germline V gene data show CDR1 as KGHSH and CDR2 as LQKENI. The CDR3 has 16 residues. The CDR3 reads CASSPLIGQASYEQYF.

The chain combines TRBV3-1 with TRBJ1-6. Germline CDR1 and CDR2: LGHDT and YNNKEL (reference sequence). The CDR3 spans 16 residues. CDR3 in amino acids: CASSQESDVYNSPLHF.

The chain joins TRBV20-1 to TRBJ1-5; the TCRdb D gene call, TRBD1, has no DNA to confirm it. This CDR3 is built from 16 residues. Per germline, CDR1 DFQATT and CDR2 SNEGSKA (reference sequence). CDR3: CSAWDRGLYSGQPQHF.

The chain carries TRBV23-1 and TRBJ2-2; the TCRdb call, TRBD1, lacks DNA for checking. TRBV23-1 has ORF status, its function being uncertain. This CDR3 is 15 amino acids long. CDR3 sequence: CASSQSPGMVGELFF.

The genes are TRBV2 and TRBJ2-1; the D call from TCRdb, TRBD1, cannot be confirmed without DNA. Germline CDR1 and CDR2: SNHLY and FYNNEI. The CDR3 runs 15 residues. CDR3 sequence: CASSDGTGPYNEQFF.

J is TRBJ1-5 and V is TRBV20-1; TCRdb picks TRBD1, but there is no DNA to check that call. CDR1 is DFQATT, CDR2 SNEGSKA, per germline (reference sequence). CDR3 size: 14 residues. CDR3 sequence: CSARDSNSNQPQHF.

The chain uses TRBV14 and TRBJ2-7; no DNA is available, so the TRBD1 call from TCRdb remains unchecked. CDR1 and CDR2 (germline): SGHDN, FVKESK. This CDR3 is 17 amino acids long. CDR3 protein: CASSQDIRGTGPYEQYF.